Each of the 8 T cell receptor beta chains below was sequenced from the same sample in a study of T cells in Graves' hyperthyroidism and ophthalmopathy. TCR beta CDR3 regions were amplified from RNA transcripts. An initial round of RT-PCR targeting the TCR CDR3 relied on the HTBI primer set. TCRdb re-called the multiplex PCR reads through MiXCR, storing one row per CDR3 protein. The table records fewer than 900,000 distinct CDR3 sequences, over 15% of them present only once. Input material: blood. These TCRs come from a woman between 45 and 65 years old with Graves' hyperthyroidism that later progressed to Graves' ophthalmopathy.

This clonotype was seen repeatedly, ten times or more. The rearrangement uses TRBV6-5 and TRBJ1-2, with a tentative D call TRBD1 (5 bases). This CDR3 comprises 16 residues. V dropped 0 bases and J dropped 5 bases, with 16 bases sitting between them. The germline gives CDR1 MNHEY, CDR2 SVGAGI. For the CDR3, the DNA is TGTGCCAGCAGTTACTCTGGCAGGGCAACGTTTTATGGCTACACCTTC. Amino acids: CASSYSGRATFYGYTF.

Only a few counts were recorded for this clonotype. The CDR3 DNA reads TGTGCCAGCAGCTTGGGAGTTAGCGGGGGATACGAGCAGTACTTC. Its translation: CASSLGVSGGYEQYF. The chain is built from TRBV5-4 and TRBJ2-7; 9 positions agree with TRBD2. V lost 0 bases to trimming and J lost 4 bases; unmatched junction nucleotides: 5. Germline V CDR1 and CDR2: SGHNT, YYREEE (reference sequence). The CDR3 totals 15 residues.

This clonotype showed up many times. The genes are TRBV10-2 and TRBJ1-2; 8 bases are a match to TRBD1. The V gene's germline CDR1 is WSHSY and CDR2 SAAADI. V trimming: 6 bases; J trimming: 7 bases; junction bases outside the gene matches: 13. The CDR3 sequence is 15 residues long. Here the CDR3 reads CASRPQGAYVGGYTF. CDR3 in DNA: TGCGCCAGCAGGCCCCAGGGGGCGTATGTTGGTGGCTACACCTTC.

The rearrangement joins TRBV5-1 to TRBJ1-2, with 7 bases lining up with TRBD1. CDR3 length: 12 residues. The V gene's germline CDR1 is SGHRS and CDR2 YFSETQ. The junction had 5 bases not matched to a gene; V was cut back by 4 bases and J by 8 bases. CDR3 sequence reads: CASSGDSWGYTF. The CDR3 bases are TGCGCCAGCAGCGGGGACAGTTGGGGCTACACCTTC.

There are a few counts of this clonotype. This chain uses TRBV6-1 with TRBJ1-1; D not certain. Trimming pared 8 bases from V and 6 bases from J, leaving 13 bases between. The CDR3 spans 12 residues. Germline CDR1 is MNHNS and CDR2 is SASEGT. The CDR3 region has the DNA TGTGCCAGCCGCTGGCAGGACGCTGAAGCTTTCTTT. Amino acids: CASRWQDAEAFF.

This clonotype was seen at least ten times. The rearrangement links TRBV3-1 to TRBJ2-1; D perhaps matches TRBD2 (5 bases). Per the germline V gene, CDR1 is LGHDT and CDR2 is YNNKEL (reference sequence). This CDR3 is 16 amino acids long. V was shortened by 1 base and J by 2 bases, with 12 bases between the two germline ends. In nucleotides, the CDR3 is TGTGCCAGCAGCCAAGCTCGCGGGTTCGCCTACAATGAGCAGTTCTTC. Its protein product is CASSQARGFAYNEQFF.

This clonotype showed up just a few times. This chain joins TRBV19 and TRBJ2-2; D gene uncertain. The CDR3 covers 17 residues. V gave up 6 bases and J gave up 1 base, with 18 bases separating them. Germline V gene data show CDR1 as LNHDA and CDR2 as SQIVND (reference sequence). CDR3 in amino acids: CASRERRVKRNTGELFF. In nucleotides, the CDR3 is TGTGCCAGTAGGGAACGCCGGGTAAAAAGGAACACCGGGGAGCTGTTTTTT.

This clonotype has only a few counts. V usage is TRBV4-1 and J usage is TRBJ1-1, with D unclear. CDR1 is MGHRA, CDR2 YSYEKL, per germline. Deletions cut 2 bases from V and 5 bases from J, with 6 bases between. The CDR3 is 12 residues long. The CDR3 protein is CASSQKGTEAFF. DNA for the CDR3: TGCGCCAGCAGCCAAAAGGGAACTGAAGCTTTCTTT.